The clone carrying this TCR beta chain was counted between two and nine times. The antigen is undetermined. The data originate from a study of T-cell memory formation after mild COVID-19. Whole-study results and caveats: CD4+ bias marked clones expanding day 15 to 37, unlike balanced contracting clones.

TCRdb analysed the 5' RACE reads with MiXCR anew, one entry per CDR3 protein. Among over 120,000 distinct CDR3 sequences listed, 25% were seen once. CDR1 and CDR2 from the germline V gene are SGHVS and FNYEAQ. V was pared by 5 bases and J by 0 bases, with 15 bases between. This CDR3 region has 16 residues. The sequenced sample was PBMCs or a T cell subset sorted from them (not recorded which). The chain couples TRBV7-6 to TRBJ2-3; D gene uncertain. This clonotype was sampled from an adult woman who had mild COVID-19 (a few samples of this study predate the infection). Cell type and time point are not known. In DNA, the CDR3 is TGTGCCAGCAGCCAAGCTCCGTCCCTCAGCACAGATACGCAGTATTTT. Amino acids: CASSQAPSLSTDTQYF.